A selection of T cell receptor beta chains follows, all from one sample in a study of cytomegalovirus exposure and HLA in healthy donors. Method: immunoSEQ multiplex PCR; TCRdb's copy keeps in-frame clones and lacks some. The repertoire consists of 150,000 to 200,000 clones, with about 86% occurring once and the leading ten covering 2.2%. Sequenced: PBMCs. The receptors derive from a young woman in good health and CMV-seronegative. Both conserved end residues are part of each CDR3. The order of the fields is J gene, V gene, clone size, D gene, CDR3 protein, CDR3 DNA. D genes are given only for firm matches. Rows may omit the clone size; those that give it use once, few, many or a size class.

j_call: TRBJ1-2
v_call: TRBV6-5
clone_size: NA
d_call: NA
cdr3_aa: CASSSLEGPLYGYTF
cdr3_nt: TGTGCCAGCAGTTCCCTGGAGGGCCCACTATATGGCTACACCTTC

j_call: TRBJ1-5
v_call: TRBV19
clone_size: NA
d_call: NA
cdr3_aa: CASSIVRGDQPQHF
cdr3_nt: TGTGCCAGTAGTATAGTTCGGGGGGATCAGCCCCAGCATTTT

j_call: TRBJ1-2
v_call: TRBV29-1
clone_size: NA
d_call: NA
cdr3_aa: CSVQRGDYGYTF
cdr3_nt: TGCAGCGTCCAAAGGGGTGACTATGGCTACACCTTC

j_call: TRBJ2-5
v_call: TRBV5-6
clone_size: NA
d_call: NA
cdr3_aa: CASSLDSETQYF
cdr3_nt: TGTGCCAGCAGCTTGGACAGCGAGACCCAGTACTTC

j_call: TRBJ1-6
v_call: TRBV9
clone_size: NA
d_call: NA
cdr3_aa: CASNRDRNSPLHF
cdr3_nt: TGTGCCAGCAACAGGGACCGAAATTCACCCCTCCACTTT

j_call: TRBJ2-1
v_call: TRBV4-3
clone_size: NA
d_call: NA
cdr3_aa: CASSQDLTGPDSSYNEQFF
cdr3_nt: TGCGCCAGCAGCCAAGATCTAACTGGGCCCGATAGCTCCTACAATGAGCAGTTCTTC

j_call: TRBJ2-1
v_call: TRBV5-5
clone_size: NA
d_call: TRBD1
cdr3_aa: CASSLGTGTIYNEQFF
cdr3_nt: TGTGCCAGCAGCTTGGGGACAGGAACAATATACAATGAGCAGTTCTTC

j_call: TRBJ2-6
v_call: TRBV27
clone_size: NA
d_call: TRBD1
cdr3_aa: CASSPLGTGFSGANVLTF
cdr3_nt: TGTGCCAGCAGTCCCCTAGGGACAGGTTTCTCTGGGGCCAACGTCCTGACTTTC

j_call: TRBJ1-1
v_call: TRBV6-5
clone_size: NA
d_call: NA
cdr3_aa: CASRLGRVAEAFF
cdr3_nt: TGTGCCAGCAGGCTTGGGAGGGTCGCTGAAGCTTTCTTT

j_call: TRBJ1-5
v_call: TRBV6-1
clone_size: NA
d_call: TRBD1
cdr3_aa: CASSEMTGGNQPQHF
cdr3_nt: TGTGCCAGCAGTGAAATGACAGGGGGCAATCAGCCCCAGCATTTT

j_call: TRBJ2-1
v_call: TRBV7-2
clone_size: few
d_call: TRBD2
cdr3_aa: CASSLSGGNEQFF
cdr3_nt: TGTGCCAGCAGCCTTAGCGGGGGGAATGAGCAGTTCTTC